This section outlines one T cell receptor (beta chain) sequence together with its context. V lost 4 bases and J lost 3; bases outside the gene matches: 4. There are 14 residues in the CDR3. Germline assignment: CDR1 SGHNT and CDR2 YENEEA. TCRdb keeps only in-frame clones here, not all; method: immunoSEQ multiplex PCR. This sample has 2,500,000 or so clones, with 92% found just once. The source of the sample is a study of shared clonotypes between healthy human individuals. Material for sequencing was naive CD4+ T cells from PBMCs. Documented subset: CD45RA+ positively selected. This chain links TRBV11-3 with TRBJ2-5; 8 nucleotides match TRBD1. The sequence came from a man aged 18 to 29 in good health. Some clones in this sample may be carry-over from other donors' samples. CDR3 protein: CASSSYRGKETQYF. The DNA for the CDR3 is TGTGCCAGCAGCTCCTACAGGGGGAAAGAGACCCAGTACTTC.